This TCR beta chain was identified in a study of identical twins. Findings and limits, study-wide: Out-of-frame TCR alpha sharing in monozygotic twins exceeded recombination model predictions. Abundant beta clonotypes from cord blood had fewer insertions, unlike memory repertoires, which showed none.

Comment on this clonotype: Antigen: not known.

The CDR3 covers 16 residues. Trimming cost V 8 bases and J 0 bases, with 14 bases left between them. One entry per CDR3 protein results from TCRdb running MiXCR on the 5' RACE reads. Of 1.5 million to 2 million distinct CDR3 sequences listed, under 35% are singletons. Healthy Caucasians provided all donations. Specimen: cord blood. The TCR originated in a newborn girl in good health. V is TRBV12-3 or TRBV12-4 and J is TRBJ1-6; maybe TRBD1 (5 bases). The CDR3 nucleotides read TGTGCCAGCGGTCCGTACAGGAGCTCCTATAATTCACCCCTCCACTTT. It is translated as CASGPYRSSYNSPLHF.